The 24 T cell receptor beta chains listed next were all sequenced from one sample in a study of T cell responses to AZD1222 COVID-19 vaccine. Repertoires were generated with immunoSEQ multiplex PCR, while TCRdb's copy carries only in-frame clones and drops some. The data contain 130,000 or so clones, approximately 94% of them singletons. The starting material was peripheral blood, obtained on day 0 of AZD1222 vaccination. The receptors were sampled from an adult in good health.

V usage is TRBV7-2 and J usage is TRBJ2-3, with 9 bases matching TRBD2. V trimming: 5 bases; J trimming: 4 bases; junction bases outside the gene matches: 13. The germline V gene has CDR1 SGHTA and CDR2 FQGNSA. The CDR3 loop spans 17 amino acids. The DNA for the CDR3 is TGTGCCAGCAGCCCGCGAGGAGCGGGGGGTTTCGCAGATACGCAGTATTTT. Protein: CASSPRGAGGFADTQYF.

This clone turned up a few times. The rearrangement joins TRBV20-1 to TRBJ1-2, with D possibly TRBD1 on 5 matching bases. CDR1 is DFQATT, CDR2 SNEGSKA, per germline (reference sequence). The CDR3 is made up of 11 amino acids. V lost 5 bases to trimming and J lost 6 bases, with 10 bases between them. CDR3 residues: CSAERGNGYTF. Here the CDR3 DNA reads TGCAGTGCTGAGCGGGGGAATGGCTACACCTTC.

The rearrangement uses TRBV9 and TRBJ2-3; D is ambiguous. The V end was cut by 0 bases, the J end by 0 bases, with 14 bases between. The CDR3 runs to 17 residues. Germline CDR1 and CDR2: SGDLS and YYNGEE. In nucleotides, the CDR3 is TGTGCCAGCAGCGTAGCCTCAGTTAATTCTAGCACAGATACGCAGTATTTT. Protein sequence: CASSVASVNSSTDTQYF. The full variable domain, completed using reference TRBV9 and TRBJ2-3, is DSGVTQTPKHLITATGQRVTLRCSPRSGDLSVYWYQQSLDQGLQFLIQYYNGEERAKGNILERFSAQQFPDLHSELNLSSLELGDSALYFCASSVASVNSSTDTQYFGPGTRLTVL.

This clone was picked up one time. The chain couples TRBV4-1 to TRBJ2-7, with a possible D match to TRBD1 (5 bases). V was cut by 4 bases and J by 3 bases, with 10 bases left in between. This CDR3 comprises 13 residues. Looked up from germline, CDR1 is MGHRA and CDR2 is YSYEKL. The CDR3 is CASSPDQGYEQYF. The CDR3 bases are TGCGCCAGCAGCCCAGACCAGGGCTACGAGCAGTACTTC.

The V and J genes are TRBV6-6 and TRBJ1-2, with D perhaps TRBD1 (5 bases). The CDR3 spans 13 residues. Trimming shortened V by 4 bases and J by 2 bases, and 8 bases separated the two germline ends. Germline CDR1 reads MNHNY; CDR2 reads SVGAGI (reference sequence). The CDR3 bases are TGTGCCAGCAGTTTGGGACTGAACTATGGCTACACCTTC. Its protein is CASSLGLNYGYTF.

This chain links TRBV5-1 with TRBJ2-1, with TRBD2 identical over 11 bases. CDR3 size: 17 residues. V shed 3 bases, J shed 2 bases, and the junction held 7 bases outside the gene matches. Germline V gene data show CDR1 as SGHRS and CDR2 as YFSETQ. CDR3 nucleotide sequence: TGCGCCAGCAGCTCGCGGTCTAGCGGGAGGACCTACAATGAGCAGTTCTTC. Protein product: CASSSRSSGRTYNEQFF.

This chain links TRBV27 with TRBJ2-3, with D possibly TRBD1 on 6 matching bases. Germline V gene lookup returns CDR1 MNHEY and CDR2 SMNVEV (reference sequence). The ends were cut back, 5 bases at V and 0 bases at J, with 12 bases in the middle. The CDR3 is 15 amino acids. In nucleotides, the CDR3 is TGTGCCAGCAGTCCCAGACAGGAAAGCACAGATACGCAGTATTTT. Translated, it gives CASSPRQESTDTQYF.

V gene TRBV7-2 combines with J gene TRBJ1-2; no reliable D call. The V end was cut by 1 base, the J end by 4 bases, with 13 bases between. From germline, CDR1 is SGHTA and CDR2 FQGNSA. This CDR3 comprises 15 residues. Here the CDR3 DNA reads TGTGCCAGCAGCTTAGGCAGGCGGAATGTCTATGGCTACACCTTC. The encoded protein is CASSLGRRNVYGYTF.

In DNA form, the CDR3 reads TGTGCCAGCAGTTTCAGGACTAGCGGGAAGAGTTACGAGCAGTACTTC. Protein product: CASSFRTSGKSYEQYF. The V call is TRBV27, the J call TRBJ2-7; 12 bases agree with TRBD2. Looked up from germline, CDR1 is MNHEY and CDR2 is SMNVEV (reference sequence). J gave up 4 bases and V 3 bases, and 7 bases lay outside the gene matches. CDR3 size: 16 residues.

CDR3 residues: CASSAAPSSYNEQFF. DNA of the CDR3: TGCGCCAGCAGCGCAGCTCCAAGCTCCTACAATGAGCAGTTCTTC. This sequence joins TRBV4-1 and TRBJ2-1; D is unclear. The germline V gene encodes CDR1 MGHRA and CDR2 YSYEKL. This CDR3 comprises 15 residues. V was clipped by 5 bases and J by 0 bases, with 11 bases between them.

The V call is TRBV5-1, the J call TRBJ2-3; D is undetermined. This CDR3 has 11 amino acids. Between the trimmed V and J ends, which lost 2 bases and 2 bases, there was a span of 0 bases. CDR1 and CDR2 from the germline V gene are SGHRS and YFSETQ. CDR3 amino acids: CASSFTDTQYF. In nucleotides, the CDR3 is TGCGCCAGCAGCTTCACAGATACGCAGTATTTT.

The chain uses TRBV5-8 and TRBJ1-3, with TRBD1 matching 7 bases. V lost 3 bases, J lost 7 bases, and 13 bases stayed unmatched. The CDR3 length is 16 residues. Germline lookup yields CDR1 SGHTS and CDR2 YDEGEE. CDR3 residues: CASSSINRGDSNTIYF. The CDR3 DNA sequence: TGTGCCAGCAGCTCTATTAACAGGGGAGACAGCAACACCATATATTTT.

The genes are TRBV10-3 and TRBJ1-1, with D uncertain. The V gene lost 11 bases and the J gene lost 3 bases, with 16 bases spanning the gap. Germline lookup yields CDR1 ENHRY and CDR2 SYGVKD. The CDR3 consists of 13 residues. The CDR3 loop reads CAFREDLYTEAFF. CDR3 DNA sequence: TGTGCCTTCCGGGAGGACCTTTACACTGAAGCTTTCTTT.

This clone appeared a single time. The chain employs TRBV6-1 and TRBJ2-2; D call uncertain. There are 13 residues in the CDR3. V lost 2 bases, J lost 4 bases, and 5 bases lay in between. Germline V gene sequence: CDR1 MNHNS, CDR2 SASEGT. The CDR3: CASSESRTGELFF. CDR3 nucleotide sequence: TGTGCCAGCAGTGAATCGCGCACCGGGGAGCTGTTTTTT.

The V and J genes are TRBV5-1 and TRBJ2-1, with TRBD1 matching over 8 bases. The CDR3 runs 14 residues. The V and J ends lost 9 bases and 1 base, in that order; junction bases with no gene match: 6. Germline V gene lookup returns CDR1 SGHRS and CDR2 YFSETQ. The CDR3 here is CATRRDRSYNEQFF. The CDR3 DNA sequence: TGCGCCACGCGTCGGGACAGGTCCTACAATGAGCAGTTCTTC.

The J gene is TRBJ2-1, the V gene TRBV6-5, with 7 bases matching TRBD1. The CDR3 has 14 residues. With 6 bases clipped from V and 13 bases from J, the junction kept 15 bases outside the gene matches. CDR1 is MNHEY, CDR2 SVGAGI, per germline. CDR3 loop: CASRAYLGQEAQFF. As DNA, the CDR3 is TGTGCCAGCAGGGCGTATCTCGGACAGGAGGCCCAGTTCTTC.

This sequence joins TRBV27 and TRBJ1-1, with 8 nucleotides matching TRBD1. Looked up from germline, CDR1 is MNHEY and CDR2 is SMNVEV (reference sequence). Trimming took 5 bases from V and 4 from J; bases not matched to a gene: 9. The CDR3 runs to 15 residues. CDR3 residues: CASSPLRDRLTEAFF. The CDR3 nucleotides are TGTGCCAGCAGTCCCCTCCGGGACAGGCTCACTGAAGCTTTCTTT.

The chain has TRBV7-8 and TRBJ2-2; no clear D gene. Germline CDR1 and CDR2: SGHVS and FQNEAQ. The CDR3 spans 11 residues. The V end was cut by 5 bases, the J end by 5 bases, with 3 bases between. The CDR3 DNA reads TGTGCCAGCAGCCTTACCGGGGAGCTGTTTTTT. Translated, it gives CASSLTGELFF.

This chain joins TRBV11-2 and TRBJ1-3; maybe TRBD1 (5 bases). Per the germline V gene, CDR1 is SGHAT and CDR2 is FQNNGV. The CDR3 spans 15 residues. V was pared by 5 bases and J by 0 bases, with 11 bases between. The CDR3 sequence is CASSPGPSSGNTIYF. In nucleotides, the CDR3 is TGTGCCAGCAGCCCAGGGCCTAGCTCTGGAAACACCATATATTTT.

The genes are TRBV21-1 and TRBJ2-7. TRBV21-1 is labeled a pseudogene. The CDR3 loop spans 10 amino acids. The CDR3 coding sequence is TGTGCCAGCAGCATGCACGAGCAGTACTTC. It is translated as CASSMHEQYF.

The chain carries TRBV6-5 and TRBJ1-1, with 9 bases that match TRBD1. After removal of 6 bases from V and 4 bases from J, the junction contained 6 bases not matched to a gene. The CDR3 contains 14 residues. CDR1 is MNHEY and CDR2 is SVGAGI in the germline V gene. The CDR3 sequence: CASRTGGGATEAFF. The CDR3 nucleotides are TGTGCCAGCAGGACAGGGGGAGGCGCCACTGAAGCTTTCTTT.

The chain links TRBV24-1 to TRBJ2-7; D may be TRBD2 (5 bases). Trimming pared 5 bases from V and 3 bases from J, leaving 19 bases between. The CDR3 covers 16 residues. Germline-derived CDR1 and CDR2 are KGHDR and SFDVKD. Here the CDR3 reads CATSAFEGLIIYEQYF. The DNA for the CDR3 is TGTGCCACCAGTGCCTTCGAGGGCCTTATCATCTACGAGCAGTACTTC.

The CDR3 is CASSLVKWGRAHEQYF. The CDR3 coding sequence is TGTGCCAGCAGCTTAGTGAAGTGGGGCAGGGCGCACGAGCAGTACTTC. This rearrangement joins TRBV11-1 to TRBJ2-7, with a weak D call TRBD1 (5 bases). V lost 1 base, J lost 5 bases, and 18 bases lay in between. CDR1 is SGHAT, CDR2 FQDESV, per germline (reference sequence). The CDR3 length is 16 residues.

This chain joins TRBV27 and TRBJ1-4, with D perhaps matching TRBD1 (5 bases). CDR1 is MNHEY and CDR2 is SMNVEV in the germline V gene (reference sequence). This CDR3 region has 14 residues. Trimming left V 3 bases short and J 5 bases short, with 10 bases between. CDR3 nucleotide sequence: TGTGCCAGCAGTTTTAGCAGGGTAAATGAAAAACTGTTTTTT. It is translated as CASSFSRVNEKLFF.